This TCR beta chain was sequenced in a study of blood T cells in healthy people across ages. Study outcomes and limitations: Naive CD4+ cell counts and diversity both ran higher in long-lived than in aged donors.

The use of a sample-barcoded 5' primer and a J-beta primer mix characterized a second PCR of 7 to 11 cycles. Each CDR3 protein gets one entry after TCRdb re-called the 5' RACE reads with MiXCR. The table has about 1.6 million distinct CDR3 sequences, around 35% seen once. This clonotype was counted only a few times. Its target is not known. The TCR sequence derives from a woman in her thirties in good health. Material: blood.

In DNA form, the CDR3 reads TGTGCCAGCAGACCCTTCCGGGACAGGGGATCCTACGAGCAGTACTTC. Translating it yields CASRPFRDRGSYEQYF. This chain links TRBV28 with TRBJ2-7; 10 nucleotides line up with TRBD1. Trimming removed 6 bases from V and 1 base from J; junction bases left unmatched: 9. This CDR3 has 16 amino acids. Germline CDR1 and CDR2: MDHEN and SYDVKM. Together with reference TRBV28 and TRBJ2-7, the CDR3 gives the full variable domain: DVKVTQSSRYLVKRTGEKVFLECVQDMDHENMFWYRQDPGLGLRLIYFSYDVKMKEKGDIPEGYSVSREKKERFSLILESASTNQTSMYLCASRPFRDRGSYEQYFGPGTRLTVT.